Below, 28 T cell receptor beta chains from the same sample are listed, as sequenced in a study of Graves' ophthalmopathy and Graves' hyperthyroidism. Transcripts of RNA were the source for amplifying TCR beta CDR3 regions. Scientists carried out first-round RT-PCR using HTBI primers and then a second-round multiplex PCR. TCRdb re-derived calls from the multiplex PCR reads in MiXCR, one entry per CDR3 protein. The sample has 660,000 or so distinct CDR3 sequences, over 40% seen once. Sequencing was carried out using peripheral blood. These receptors were collected from an adult man with Graves' ophthalmopathy.

This clonotype appeared many times. The rearrangement links TRBV7-9 to TRBJ1-1, with D possibly being TRBD1 (5 bases). Germline V gene sequence: CDR1 SEHNR, CDR2 FQNEAQ (reference sequence). The CDR3 runs to 13 residues. V was trimmed by 2 bases and J by 10 bases, leaving 14 bases between them. CDR3 protein: CASSLSSTGGAFF. The CDR3 nucleotides read TGTGCCAGCAGCTTATCAAGTACCGGGGGAGCTTTCTTT. Full variable domain (outside the CDR3, taken from reference TRBV7-9 and TRBJ1-1): DTGVSQNPRHKITKRGQNVTFRCDPISEHNRLYWYRQTLGQGPEFLTYFQNEAQLEKSRLLSDRFSAERPKGSFSTLEIQRTEQGDSAMYLCASSLSSTGGAFFGQGTRLTVV.

This clonotype was detected many times. The CDR3 bases are TGCAGTGCTAGCGGGGGCGGGGGGCCCTACGAGCAGTACTTC. It translates to CSASGGGGPYEQYF. The chain uses TRBV20-1 and TRBJ2-7; 8 bases agree with TRBD2. This CDR3 contains 14 residues. Germline-derived CDR1 and CDR2 are DFQATT and SNEGSKA (reference sequence). Losses at the gene ends were 3 bases for V and 2 bases for J; bases not matched to a gene: 6.

There are many counts of this clonotype. An end of the junction differs from the germline gene, which may be a read error. The chain employs TRBV10-3 and TRBJ1-1; D not certain. The germline CDR1 and CDR2 sequences are ENHRY and SYGVKD. This CDR3 region has 13 residues. In nucleotides, the CDR3 is TGTGCCAGCAGTTACTCTGGACGAACTGAAGCTTTCTTT. It specifies CASSYSGRTEAFF.

Worth noting for this clonotype: A read error may account for a junction end that differs from germline. This chain connects TRBV7-2 to TRBJ1-1, with D possibly TRBD1 on 5 matching bases. Looked up from germline, CDR1 is SGHTA and CDR2 is FQGNSA. There are 13 residues in the CDR3. Here the CDR3 DNA reads TGTGTCAGCAGCCCCCGGGGGGTCACTGAAGCTTTCTTT. It codes for CVSSPRGVTEAFF.

The chain combines TRBV7-9 with TRBJ1-1; unclear D gene. Germline loops: CDR1 SEHNR, CDR2 FQNEAQ (reference sequence). CDR3 length: 15 amino acids. Trimming removed 1 base at V and 1 base at J, with 10 bases between. The CDR3 protein is CASSLGAETNTEAFF. As DNA, the CDR3 is TGTGCCAGCAGCTTAGGGGCGGAGACGAACACTGAAGCTTTCTTT.

Worth noting for this clonotype: The CDR3 does not close with the conserved phenylalanine or tryptophan, likely indicating a read error. The CDR3 spells CASSEARRGRDLVGYTL. CDR3 DNA: TGTGCCAGCAGTGAAGCAAGGAGGGGGCGCGACCTGGTCGGCTACACCCTC. The chain combines TRBV6-1 with TRBJ1-2; 7 bases line up with TRBD1. The ends lost 0 bases at V and 8 bases at J; junction bases unmatched: 15. Per the germline V gene, CDR1 is MNHNS and CDR2 is SASEGT. This CDR3 region has 17 residues.

The V call is TRBV27, the J call TRBJ2-7, with unresolved D. Per the germline V gene, CDR1 is MNHEY and CDR2 is SMNVEV (reference sequence). The CDR3 is made up of 13 amino acids. V was clipped by 5 bases and J by 0 bases, with 8 bases between them. CDR3: CASSLDHSYEQYF. As DNA, the CDR3 is TGTGCCAGCAGTCTCGACCACTCCTACGAGCAGTACTTC.

This clonotype has ten or more counts. This chain links TRBV24-1 with TRBJ2-7; D perhaps matches TRBD1 (5 bases). CDR1 KGHDR and CDR2 SFDVKD come from the germline V gene. The V and J ends lost 4 bases and 4 bases respectively, with 7 bases between them. This CDR3 spans 12 amino acids. The CDR3 sequence: CATSDQGYEQYF. CDR3 nucleotide sequence: TGTGCCACCAGTGACCAGGGATACGAGCAGTACTTC.

This clonotype was counted ten times or more. V gene TRBV10-3 combines with J gene TRBJ1-1, with 8 bases aligning to TRBD1. The CDR3 loop spans 16 amino acids. In germline, CDR1 is ENHRY, CDR2 SYGVKD. V lost 6 bases, J lost 4 bases, and 13 bases stayed unmatched. The CDR3 sequence: CAISAGTGGFGTEAFF. CDR3 sequence (DNA): TGTGCCATCAGCGCTGGGACAGGCGGTTTCGGCACTGAAGCTTTCTTT.

This clonotype was counted only a few times. The chain links TRBV19 to TRBJ1-3; TRBD1 is a possible D gene (5 bases). Germline values: CDR1 LNHDA, CDR2 SQIVND (reference sequence). This CDR3 spans 12 amino acids. With 11 bases removed from V and 0 bases from J, the gap between germline ends came to 8 bases. CDR3 protein: CAAGSSGNTIYF. For the CDR3, the DNA is TGTGCCGCAGGGTCCTCTGGAAACACCATATATTTT.

This clonotype was found many times. The genes are TRBV19 and TRBJ1-5; the D gene is possibly TRBD1 (6 bases). This CDR3 spans 15 amino acids. CDR1 is LNHDA, CDR2 SQIVND, per germline (reference sequence). V lost 8 bases to trimming and J lost 2 bases, with 16 bases between them. CDR3 sequence: CASLGGQAGNQPQHF. The CDR3 DNA reads as TGTGCCAGTCTCGGGGGGCAGGCCGGCAATCAGCCCCAGCATTTT.

Ten or more counts support this clonotype. CDR3 residues: CASSSSGGSYEQYF. CDR3 nucleotides: TGTGCCAGCAGCTCCTCAGGGGGGTCCTACGAGCAGTACTTC. The V gene is TRBV7-3, the J gene TRBJ2-7, with D possibly TRBD1 on 7 matching bases. The CDR3 extends over 14 amino acids. The V end was cut by 4 bases, the J end by 1 base, with 11 bases between. Germline V CDR1 and CDR2: SGHTA, FQGTGA.

As for this clonotype: A read error may explain this, as a much larger clone is one base away. J is TRBJ2-2 and V is TRBV9; 7 bases align to TRBD1. Germline V gene lookup returns CDR1 SGDLS and CDR2 YYNGEE. The CDR3 extends over 16 amino acids. Trimming removed 5 bases from V and 3 bases from J; junction bases left unmatched: 10. DNA of the CDR3: TGTGCCAGCAGTGAAAGGGACAGTCCGTACACCGGGGAGCTGTTTTTT. This codes for CASSERDSPYTGELFF.

This clonotype appeared a few times. The chain links TRBV20-1 to TRBJ2-7; D is unresolved. The germline CDR1 and CDR2 sequences are DFQATT and SNEGSKA (reference sequence). V shed 2 bases and J shed 0 bases, with 8 bases lying between them. CDR3 length: 13 residues. In DNA, the CDR3 is TGCAGTGCTAGACAGATTAGCTCCTACGAGCAGTACTTC. Translated: CSARQISSYEQYF.

CDR3 sequence reads: CASTRRGGTEAFF. In DNA form, the CDR3 reads TGTGCCAGCACCCGTCGGGGAGGCACTGAAGCTTTCTTT. The rearrangement uses TRBV12-3 or TRBV12-4 and TRBJ1-1; D is uncertain. The germline V and J ends were trimmed by 7 bases and 4 bases, with 13 bases remaining between them. This CDR3 contains 13 residues.

This clonotype was picked up many times. The V call is TRBV7-8, the J call TRBJ1-1, with a possible D match to TRBD1 (5 bases). Germline CDR1 reads SGHVS; CDR2 reads FQNEAQ. The germline V and J ends were trimmed by 5 bases and 4 bases, with 17 bases remaining between them. This CDR3 is 15 amino acids long. The CDR3 spells CASSLRERTATEAFF. The CDR3 region has the DNA TGTGCCAGCAGCCTCAGGGAGAGGACGGCCACTGAAGCTTTCTTT. The entire variable domain, with the rest obtained from reference TRBV7-8 and TRBJ1-1, is as follows: GAGVSQSPRYKVAKRGQDVALRCDPISGHVSLFWYQQALGQGPEFLTYFQNEAQLDKSGLPSDRFFAERPEGSVSTLKIQRTQQEDSAVYLCASSLRERTATEAFFGQGTRLTVV.

As regards this clonotype: This may be a read error: a much more frequent sequence differs by one nucleotide. The chain couples TRBV2 to TRBJ2-7, with unresolved D. Germline values: CDR1 SNHLY, CDR2 FYNNEI. V was trimmed by 4 bases and J by 3 bases, leaving 16 bases between them. CDR3 length equals 15 residues. CDR3 in DNA: TGTGCCAGCAGTGGGCAGGTGGATGACGACTACGAGCAGTACTTC. Amino acid sequence: CASSGQVDDDYEQYF.

The chain uses TRBV11-3 and TRBJ1-2, with 11 bases aligning to TRBD1. This CDR3 is built from 18 residues. CDR1 and CDR2 (germline): SGHNT, YENEEA. After removal of 3 bases from V and 1 base from J, the junction contained 10 bases not matched to a gene. The CDR3 reads CASSFERDRGIHNYGYTF. The CDR3 region has the DNA TGTGCCAGCAGCTTTGAGCGGGACAGGGGGATCCATAACTATGGCTACACCTTC.

In this sample, this clonotype turned up many times. This CDR3 reads CASSLFSDNTGELFF. The CDR3 DNA follows: TGCGCCAGCAGCCTGTTTAGTGACAACACCGGGGAGCTGTTTTTT. The chain combines TRBV5-1 with TRBJ2-2; D is unresolved. CDR1 is SGHRS and CDR2 is YFSETQ in the germline V gene. V was trimmed by 4 bases and J by 2 bases, leaving 12 bases between them. The CDR3 is made up of 15 amino acids.

A word on this clonotype: Its ends do not fully match the called genes, so a read error is possible. The chain uses TRBV7-9 and TRBJ1-2; TRBD1 aligns across 9 bases. This CDR3 spans 18 amino acids. Germline loops: CDR1 SEHNR, CDR2 FQNEAQ (reference sequence). The CDR3 loop reads CASSPDRDREASAYGYTF. CDR3 nucleotides: TGCGCCAGCAGTCCTGACAGGGACAGGGAGGCCTCTGCCTATGGCTACACCTTC. Supplemented by reference TRBV7-9 and TRBJ1-2, the full variable domain reads DTGVSQNPRHKITKRGQNVTFRCDPISEHNRLYWYRQTLGQGPEFLTYFQNEAQLEKSRLLSDRFSAERPKGSFSTLEIQRTEQGDSAMYLCASSPDRDREASAYGYTFGSGTRLTVV.

This chain uses TRBV29-1 with TRBJ1-1; 8 bases agree with TRBD1. J gave up 0 bases and V 8 bases, and 5 bases lay outside the gene matches. CDR1 and CDR2 (germline): SQVTM, ANQGSEA. The CDR3 length is 13 residues. For the CDR3, the DNA is TGCAGCAGGAGACAGGGGTTGAACACTGAAGCTTTCTTT. Its protein product is CSRRQGLNTEAFF.

This clonotype was counted at least ten times. The chain employs TRBV6-5 and TRBJ1-4; 9 bases agree with TRBD1. Germline V gives CDR1 MNHEY, CDR2 SVGAGI. Germline trimming cut 0 bases from V and 8 bases from J; bases unmatched to any gene: 7. The CDR3 is 16 residues long. The DNA for the CDR3 is TGTGCCAGCAGTTACTCCGGGACAGGGACTTCGGAAAAACTGTTTTTT. This translates into CASSYSGTGTSEKLFF.

This clonotype was seen at least ten times. This chain's CDR3 is CASSEERGQFF. Written as DNA, the CDR3 is TGTGCCAGCAGTGAAGAGCGGGGCCAGTTCTTC. This chain joins TRBV2 and TRBJ2-1; 7 bases fit TRBD2. Germline CDR1 and CDR2: SNHLY and FYNNEI. CDR3 length: 11 amino acids. The junction had 1 base not matched to a gene; V was cut back by 1 base and J by 13 bases.

The gene calls are TRBV7-6 and TRBJ2-5; perhaps D is TRBD1 or TRBD2 (6 bases each). CDR1 SGHVS and CDR2 FNYEAQ come from the germline V gene. The CDR3 loop spans 13 amino acids. Trimming took 6 bases from V and 7 from J, leaving 15 bases between them. The CDR3 loop is CASRGDTGGTQYF. CDR3 in DNA: TGTGCCAGCAGGGGGGACACCGGGGGGACCCAGTACTTC.

This clonotype was observed a handful of times. Compared with germline, one end of the junction differs, possibly owing to a read error. The gene calls are TRBV12-3 or TRBV12-4 and TRBJ2-7; 7 nucleotides match TRBD1. The length of the CDR3 is 15 residues. CDR3 residues: CASSSHDRASCEQYF. The CDR3 region has the DNA TGTGCCAGCAGTTCCCACGACAGGGCCTCCTGCGAGCAGTACTTC.

Details on this clonotype: An end of the junction does not agree with germline; a read error may underlie this. This chain connects TRBV29-1 to TRBJ2-7; TRBD1 agrees at 7 bases. There are 15 residues in the CDR3. CDR1 and CDR2 from the germline V gene are SQVTM and ANQGSEA. CDR3 region: CASSQGTDTPYEQYF. The CDR3 DNA sequence: TGTGCCAGCAGCCAGGGGACAGATACCCCCTACGAGCAGTACTTC.

This chain links TRBV10-3 with TRBJ2-6; D gene ambiguous. The CDR3 is 13 amino acids. Trimming cost V 7 bases and J 4 bases, with 8 bases left between them. Germline loops: CDR1 ENHRY, CDR2 SYGVKD. Written as DNA, the CDR3 is TGTGCCATCACCTACTCGGGGGCCAACGTCCTGACTTTC. This sequence encodes CAITYSGANVLTF.

Remarks on this clonotype: This could be a read error, since a much larger clone is one nucleotide away. The gene calls are TRBV2 and TRBJ1-4; 9 nucleotides align to TRBD1. The CDR3 totals 15 residues. CDR1 is SNHLY and CDR2 is FYNNEI in the germline V gene. V lost 5 bases to trimming and J lost 6 bases; unmatched junction nucleotides: 7. CDR3 DNA sequence: TGTGCCAGCAGTTCCTCCGGGACAGGGCATGAAAAACTGTTTTTT. This translates into CASSSSGTGHEKLFF.